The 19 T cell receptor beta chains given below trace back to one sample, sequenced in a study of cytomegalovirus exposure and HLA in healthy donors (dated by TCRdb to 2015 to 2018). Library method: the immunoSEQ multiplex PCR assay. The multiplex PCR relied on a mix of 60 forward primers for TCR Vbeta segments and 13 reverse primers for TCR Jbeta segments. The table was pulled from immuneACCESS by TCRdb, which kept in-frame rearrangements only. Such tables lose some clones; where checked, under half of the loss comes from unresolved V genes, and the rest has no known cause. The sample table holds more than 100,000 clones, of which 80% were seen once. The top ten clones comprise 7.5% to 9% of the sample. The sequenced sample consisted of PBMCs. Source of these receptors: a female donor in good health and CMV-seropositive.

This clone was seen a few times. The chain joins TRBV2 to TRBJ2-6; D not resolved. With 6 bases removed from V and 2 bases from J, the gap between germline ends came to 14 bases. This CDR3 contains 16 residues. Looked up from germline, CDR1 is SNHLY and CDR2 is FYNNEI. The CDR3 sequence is CASSRIRSPGANVLTF. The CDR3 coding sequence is TGTGCCAGCAGCCGGATCCGGAGTCCTGGGGCCAACGTCCTGACTTTC.

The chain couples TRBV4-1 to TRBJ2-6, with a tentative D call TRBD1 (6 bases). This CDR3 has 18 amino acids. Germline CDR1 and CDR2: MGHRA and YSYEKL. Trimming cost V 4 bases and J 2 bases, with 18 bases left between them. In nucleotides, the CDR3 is TGCGCCAGCAGCCCACAGGGCAGGGTAGGAGCTGGGGCCAACGTCCTGACTTTC. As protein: CASSPQGRVGAGANVLTF.

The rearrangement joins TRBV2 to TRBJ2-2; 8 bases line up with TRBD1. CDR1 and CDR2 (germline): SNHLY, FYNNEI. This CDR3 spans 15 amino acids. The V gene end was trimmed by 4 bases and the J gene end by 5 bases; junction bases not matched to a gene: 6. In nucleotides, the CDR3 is TGTGCCAGCAGTGGGCAGGGGGCGCGAACCGGGGAGCTGTTTTTT. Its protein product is CASSGQGARTGELFF.

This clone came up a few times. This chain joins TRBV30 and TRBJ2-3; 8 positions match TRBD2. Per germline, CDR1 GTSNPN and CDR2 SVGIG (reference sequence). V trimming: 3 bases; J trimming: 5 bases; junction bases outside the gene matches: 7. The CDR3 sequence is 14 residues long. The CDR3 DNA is TGTGCCTGGAGAACGCGGGGGGCCCAAGATACGCAGTATTTT. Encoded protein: CAWRTRGAQDTQYF.

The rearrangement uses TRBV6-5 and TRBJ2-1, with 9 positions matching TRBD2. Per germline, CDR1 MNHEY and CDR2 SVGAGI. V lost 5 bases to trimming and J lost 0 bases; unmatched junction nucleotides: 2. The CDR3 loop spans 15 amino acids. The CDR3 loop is CASSRSGGSYNEQFF. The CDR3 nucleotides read TGTGCCAGCAGTCGTAGCGGGGGCTCCTACAATGAGCAGTTCTTC.

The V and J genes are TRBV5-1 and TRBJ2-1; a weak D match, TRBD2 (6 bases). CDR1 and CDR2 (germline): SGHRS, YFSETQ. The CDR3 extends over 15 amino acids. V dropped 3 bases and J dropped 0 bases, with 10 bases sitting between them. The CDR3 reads CASSSDGSSYNEQFF. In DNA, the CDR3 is TGCGCCAGCAGCTCCGACGGGAGCTCCTACAATGAGCAGTTCTTC. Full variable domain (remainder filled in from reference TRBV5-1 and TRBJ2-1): KAGVTQTPRYLIKTRGQQVTLSCSPISGHRSVSWYQQTPGQGLQFLFEYFSETQRNKGNFPGRFSGRQFSNSRSEMNVSTLELGDSALYLCASSSDGSSYNEQFFGPGTRLTVL.

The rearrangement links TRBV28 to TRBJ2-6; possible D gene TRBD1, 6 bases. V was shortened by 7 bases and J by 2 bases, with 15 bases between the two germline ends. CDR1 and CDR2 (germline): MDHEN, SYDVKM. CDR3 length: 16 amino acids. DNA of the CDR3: TGTGCCAGCACTAACTCGGGACAAACTGGGGCCAACGTCCTGACTTTC. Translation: CASTNSGQTGANVLTF.

This chain's CDR3 is CAWSVLQGYTEAFF. The CDR3 nucleotides are TGTGCCTGGAGTGTACTTCAGGGATACACTGAAGCTTTCTTT. This sequence joins TRBV30 and TRBJ1-1; D may be TRBD1 (5 bases). The germline V gene has CDR1 GTSNPN and CDR2 SVGIG (reference sequence). The V end lost 0 bases, the J end lost 3 bases, and 11 bases lay between the germline ends. This CDR3 has 14 residues. Combining the CDR3 with reference TRBV30 and TRBJ1-1 gives the whole variable domain SQTIHQWPATLVQPVGSPLSLECTVEGTSNPNLYWYRQAAGRGLQLLFYSVGIGQISSEVPQNLSASRPQDRQFILSSKKLLLSDSGFYLCAWSVLQGYTEAFFGQGTRLTVV.

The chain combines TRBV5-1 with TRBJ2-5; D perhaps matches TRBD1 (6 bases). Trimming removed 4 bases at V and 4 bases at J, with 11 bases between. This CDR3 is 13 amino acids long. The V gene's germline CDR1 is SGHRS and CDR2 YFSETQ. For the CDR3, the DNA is TGCGCCAGCAGCGCTGCAGGGGCAGAGACCCAGTACTTC. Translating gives CASSAAGAETQYF.

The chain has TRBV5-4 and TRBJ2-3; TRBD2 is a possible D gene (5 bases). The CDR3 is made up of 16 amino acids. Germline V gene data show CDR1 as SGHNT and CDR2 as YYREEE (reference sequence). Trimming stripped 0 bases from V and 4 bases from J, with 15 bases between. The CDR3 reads CASSLGTRRVADTQYF. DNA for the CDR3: TGTGCCAGCAGCTTGGGGACCAGGCGGGTGGCAGATACGCAGTATTTT.

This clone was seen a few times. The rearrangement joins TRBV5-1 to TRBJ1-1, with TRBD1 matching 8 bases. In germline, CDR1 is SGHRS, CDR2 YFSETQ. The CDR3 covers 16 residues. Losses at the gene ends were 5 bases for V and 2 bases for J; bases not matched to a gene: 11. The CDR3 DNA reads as TGCGCCAGCAGGGAAGGGACAGGAGGCTCAAACACTGAAGCTTTCTTT. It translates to CASREGTGGSNTEAFF.

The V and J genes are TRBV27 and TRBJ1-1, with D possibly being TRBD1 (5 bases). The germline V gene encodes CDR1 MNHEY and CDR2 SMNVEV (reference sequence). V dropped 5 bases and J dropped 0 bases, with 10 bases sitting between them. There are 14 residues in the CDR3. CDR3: CASSPRQMNTEAFF. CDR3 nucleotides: TGTGCCAGCAGTCCGCGACAGATGAACACTGAAGCTTTCTTT.

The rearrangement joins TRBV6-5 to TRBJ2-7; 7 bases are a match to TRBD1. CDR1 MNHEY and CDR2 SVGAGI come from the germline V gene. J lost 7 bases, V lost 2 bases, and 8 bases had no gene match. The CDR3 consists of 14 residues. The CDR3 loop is CASSYEDRVTEQYF. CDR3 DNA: TGTGCCAGCAGTTACGAAGACAGGGTAACTGAGCAGTACTTC.

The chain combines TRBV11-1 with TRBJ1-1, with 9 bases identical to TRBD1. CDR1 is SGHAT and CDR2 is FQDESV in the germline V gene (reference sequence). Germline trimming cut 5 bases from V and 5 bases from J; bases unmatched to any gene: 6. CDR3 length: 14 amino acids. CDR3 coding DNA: TGTGCCAGCAGCCTCGGGACAGGGTTGACTGAAGCTTTCTTT. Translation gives CASSLGTGLTEAFF.

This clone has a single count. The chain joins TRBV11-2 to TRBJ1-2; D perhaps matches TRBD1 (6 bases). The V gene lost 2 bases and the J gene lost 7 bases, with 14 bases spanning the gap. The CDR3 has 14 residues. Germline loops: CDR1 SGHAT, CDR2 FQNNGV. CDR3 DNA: TGTGCCAGCAGCTTACGACAGGCGGAGCGTGGCTACACCTTC. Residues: CASSLRQAERGYTF.

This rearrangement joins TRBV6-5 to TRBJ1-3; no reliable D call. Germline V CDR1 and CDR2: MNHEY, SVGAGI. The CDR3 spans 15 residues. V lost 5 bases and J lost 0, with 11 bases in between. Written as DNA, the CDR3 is TGTGCCAGCAGTCCCTGGGCCAGCTCTGGAAACACCATATATTTT. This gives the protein CASSPWASSGNTIYF.

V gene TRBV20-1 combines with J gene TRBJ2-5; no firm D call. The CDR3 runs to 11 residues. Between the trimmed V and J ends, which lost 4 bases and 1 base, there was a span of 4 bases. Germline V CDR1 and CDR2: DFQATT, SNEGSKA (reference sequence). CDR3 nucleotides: TGCAGTGCTAACTCCCAAGAGACCCAGTACTTC. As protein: CSANSQETQYF.

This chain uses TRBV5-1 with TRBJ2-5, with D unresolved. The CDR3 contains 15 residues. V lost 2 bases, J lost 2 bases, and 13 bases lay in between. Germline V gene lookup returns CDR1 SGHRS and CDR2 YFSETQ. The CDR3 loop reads CASSFLGGQQETQYF. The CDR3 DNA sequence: TGCGCCAGCAGCTTCCTCGGTGGGCAGCAAGAGACCCAGTACTTC.

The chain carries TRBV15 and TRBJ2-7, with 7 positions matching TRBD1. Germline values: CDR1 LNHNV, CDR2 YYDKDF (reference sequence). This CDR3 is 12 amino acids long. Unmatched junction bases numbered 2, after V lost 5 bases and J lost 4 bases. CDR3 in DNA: TGTGCCACCAGCCGGACAGGTTACGAGCAGTACTTC. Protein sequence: CATSRTGYEQYF.